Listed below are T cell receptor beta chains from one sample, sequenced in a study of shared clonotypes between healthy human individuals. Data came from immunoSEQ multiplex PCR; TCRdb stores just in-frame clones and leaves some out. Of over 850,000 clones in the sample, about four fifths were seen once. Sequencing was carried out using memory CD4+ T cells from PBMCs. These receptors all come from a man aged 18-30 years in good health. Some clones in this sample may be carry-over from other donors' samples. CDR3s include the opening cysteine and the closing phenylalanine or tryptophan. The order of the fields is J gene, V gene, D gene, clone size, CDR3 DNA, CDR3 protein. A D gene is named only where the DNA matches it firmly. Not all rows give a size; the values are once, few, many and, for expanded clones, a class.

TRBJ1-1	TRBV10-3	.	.	TGTGCCATCAGTGCCCGGACGGGAGAGGGTGCGGGCACTGAAGCTTTCTTT	CAISARTGEGAGTEAFF
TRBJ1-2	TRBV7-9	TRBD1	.	TGTGCCAGCAGCTTACCAAAGACAGGGGCGGAAGGCTACACCTTC	CASSLPKTGAEGYTF
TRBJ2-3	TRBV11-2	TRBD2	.	TGTGCCAGCAGCTTAGGAACTAGCGGGAGCACAGATACGCAGTATTTT	CASSLGTSGSTDTQYF
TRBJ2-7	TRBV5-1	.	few	TGCGCCAGCAGCCCCCATGGGACCGAAGAGCAGTACTTC	CASSPHGTEEQYF
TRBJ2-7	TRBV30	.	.	TGTGCCTGGAGACGGGACTTTTACCCGGACGAGCAGTACTTC	CAWRRDFYPDEQYF
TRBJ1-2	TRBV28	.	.	TGTGCCAGCAGTTTAAGGGCAGGGGCCCCCTATGGCTACACCTTC	CASSLRAGAPYGYTF
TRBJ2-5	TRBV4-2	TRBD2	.	TGTGCCAGCAGCCAAGGGGGGGGAGGGCAGACCCAGTACTTC	CASSQGGGGQTQYF
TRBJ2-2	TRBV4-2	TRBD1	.	TGTGCCACCAGGGGGACAGCGAACACCGGGGAGCTGTTTTTT	CATRGTANTGELFF
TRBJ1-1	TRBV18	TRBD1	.	TGTGCCAGCTCACCCGAGGGACAGGGGACTGAAGCTTTCTTT	CASSPEGQGTEAFF
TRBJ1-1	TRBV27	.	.	TGTGCCAGCAGTCCAGGATACATGAACACTGAAGCTTTCTTT	CASSPGYMNTEAFF
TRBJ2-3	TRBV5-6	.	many	TGTGCCAGCAGCCGTGAAGGGTCCCGCACAGATACGCAGTATTTT	CASSREGSRTDTQYF
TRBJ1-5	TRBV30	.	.	TGTGCCTGGAGTGTACGGGGTACAGGACCCCAGCATTTT	CAWSVRGTGPQHF
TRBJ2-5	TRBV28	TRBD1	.	TGTGCCAGCAGTACCCCGGGACAGGGGACAGAGACCCAGTACTTC	CASSTPGQGTETQYF
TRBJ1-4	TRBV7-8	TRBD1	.	TGTGCCAGCAGCTTAAGACAGGGGGATGAGCATGAAAAACTGTTTTTT	CASSLRQGDEHEKLFF
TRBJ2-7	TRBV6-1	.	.	TGTGCCAGCAGTGCGACGGGGCCCTCGAGACTCTACGAGCAGTACTTC	CASSATGPSRLYEQYF
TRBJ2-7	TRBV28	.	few	TGTGCCAGCAGTTTACTATACGAGCAGTACTTC	CASSLLYEQYF
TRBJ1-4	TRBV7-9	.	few	TGTGCCAGCAGTTCCGGGACAACTCATGAAAAACTGTTTTTT	CASSSGTTHEKLFF
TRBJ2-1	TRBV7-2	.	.	TGTGCCAGCAGCGCCGGGACTTCGACCTACAATGAGCAGTTCTTC	CASSAGTSTYNEQFF
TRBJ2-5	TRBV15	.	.	TGTGCCACCAGCAGAGACGGCATGGGAGAGACCCAGTACTTC	CATSRDGMGETQYF
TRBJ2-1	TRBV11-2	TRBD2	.	TGTGCCAGCAGTCTATTCGACCGGGGGGGGAATGAGCAGTTCTTC	CASSLFDRGGNEQFF
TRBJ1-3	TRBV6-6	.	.	TGTGCCAGCAGGGAATCTGGAAACACCATATATTTT	CASRESGNTIYF
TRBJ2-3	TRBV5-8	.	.	TGTGCCAGCACTCGAGGGTCCAGGGGTCGGACAGATACGCAGTATTTT	CASTRGSRGRTDTQYF